The subject of this entry is one TCR beta chain. Its antigen is undetermined. Germline trimming cut 8 bases from V and 5 bases from J; bases unmatched to any gene: 8. This CDR3 contains 12 residues. From germline, CDR1 is GTSNPN and CDR2 SVGIG (reference sequence). The sample originates from a study of cytomegalovirus exposure and HLA in healthy donors. Study-wide findings and caveats: Rarity characterized most TCR sequences, yet some public TCRs appeared in many donors. The listing of roughly 160 TCR beta chains classed them as cytomegalovirus-associated. In a later analysis, at a false discovery rate of 0.05, roughly 17,000 TCR beta sequences were associated with HLA alleles. In an earlier analysis, about 87% or about 30%: the productive usage of most TCR beta V segments.

PCR used 60 Vbeta primers and 13 Jbeta primers. Sequenced by immunoSEQ multiplex PCR; TCRdb stores in-frame clones only, minus some. Of about 65,000 clones listed, around four fifths are singletons. The sample was PBMCs. This clonotype was obtained from a woman aged 30 to 39 in good health and CMV-seronegative. The genes are TRBV30 and TRBJ1-2; TRBD1 matches at 7 bases. The CDR3 nucleotides are TGTGCCGGGACAGCGACCTTTTATGGCTACACCTTC. Residues: CAGTATFYGYTF.